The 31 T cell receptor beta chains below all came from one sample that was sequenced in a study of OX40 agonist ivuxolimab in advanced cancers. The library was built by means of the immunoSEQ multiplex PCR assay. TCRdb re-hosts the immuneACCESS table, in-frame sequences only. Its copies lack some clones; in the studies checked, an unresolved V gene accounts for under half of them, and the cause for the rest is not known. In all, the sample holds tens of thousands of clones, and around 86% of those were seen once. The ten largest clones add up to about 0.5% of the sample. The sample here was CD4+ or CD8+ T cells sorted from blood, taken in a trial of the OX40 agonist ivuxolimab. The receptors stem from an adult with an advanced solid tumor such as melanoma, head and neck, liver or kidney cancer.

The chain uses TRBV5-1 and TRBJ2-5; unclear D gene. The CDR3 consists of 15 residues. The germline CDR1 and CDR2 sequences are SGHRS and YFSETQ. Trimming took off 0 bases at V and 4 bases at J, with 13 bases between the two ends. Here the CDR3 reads CASSLVSWSAETQYF. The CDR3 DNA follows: TGCGCCAGCAGCTTGGTTTCTTGGTCCGCAGAGACCCAGTACTTC.

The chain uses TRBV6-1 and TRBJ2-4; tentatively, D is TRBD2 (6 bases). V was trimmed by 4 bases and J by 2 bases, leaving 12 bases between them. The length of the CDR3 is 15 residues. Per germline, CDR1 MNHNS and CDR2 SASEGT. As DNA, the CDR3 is TGTGCCAGCAGTGTATCAGGAGGGACCAAAAACATTCAGTACTTC. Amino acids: CASSVSGGTKNIQYF.

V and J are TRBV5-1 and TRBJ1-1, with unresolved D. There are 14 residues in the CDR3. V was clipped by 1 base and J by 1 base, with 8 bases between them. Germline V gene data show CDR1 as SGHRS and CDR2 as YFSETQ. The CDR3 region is CASSLWGGNTEAFF. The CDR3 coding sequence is TGCGCCAGCAGCTTGTGGGGTGGGAACACTGAAGCTTTCTTT.

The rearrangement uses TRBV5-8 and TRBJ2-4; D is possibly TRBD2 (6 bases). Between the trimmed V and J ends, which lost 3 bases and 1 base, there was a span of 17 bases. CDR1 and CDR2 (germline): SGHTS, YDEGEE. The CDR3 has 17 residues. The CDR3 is CASSWGPLGGAKNIQYF. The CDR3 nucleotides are TGTGCCAGCAGCTGGGGACCCTTAGGAGGGGCCAAAAACATTCAGTACTTC.

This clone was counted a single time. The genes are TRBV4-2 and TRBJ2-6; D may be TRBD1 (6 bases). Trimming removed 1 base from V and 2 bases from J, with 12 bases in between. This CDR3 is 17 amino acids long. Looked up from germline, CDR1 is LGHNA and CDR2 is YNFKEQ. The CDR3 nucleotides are TGTGCCAGCAGCCAAGTAATCGCAGGGGCTGGGGCCAACGTCCTGACTTTC. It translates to CASSQVIAGAGANVLTF.

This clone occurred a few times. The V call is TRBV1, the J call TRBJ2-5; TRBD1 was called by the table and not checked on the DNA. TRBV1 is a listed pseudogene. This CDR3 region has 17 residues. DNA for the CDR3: TGCACCAGCAGCCAATCTCCGGGACAGGGTTCACAAGAGACCCAGTACTTC. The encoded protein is CTSSQSPGQGSQETQYF.

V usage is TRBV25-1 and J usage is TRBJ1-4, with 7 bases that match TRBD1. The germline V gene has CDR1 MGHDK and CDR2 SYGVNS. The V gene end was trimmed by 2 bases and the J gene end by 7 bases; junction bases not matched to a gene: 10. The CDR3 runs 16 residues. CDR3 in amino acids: CASSEGGGQYREKLFF. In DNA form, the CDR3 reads TGTGCCAGCAGTGAAGGAGGGGGACAGTATCGTGAAAAACTGTTTTTT.

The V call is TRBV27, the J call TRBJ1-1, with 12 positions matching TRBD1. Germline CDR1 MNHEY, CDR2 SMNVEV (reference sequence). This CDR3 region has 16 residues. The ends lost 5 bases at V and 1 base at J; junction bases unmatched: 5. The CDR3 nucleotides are TGTGCCAGCAGTCCGGGGACAGGGGGCCGGAACACTGAAGCTTTCTTT. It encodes CASSPGTGGRNTEAFF.

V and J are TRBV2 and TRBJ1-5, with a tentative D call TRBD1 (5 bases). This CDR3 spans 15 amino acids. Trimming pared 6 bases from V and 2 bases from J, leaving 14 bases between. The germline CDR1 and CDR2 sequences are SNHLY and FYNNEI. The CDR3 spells CASRLQGLGNQPQHF. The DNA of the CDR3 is TGTGCCAGCAGGCTTCAGGGATTGGGCAATCAGCCCCAGCATTTT.

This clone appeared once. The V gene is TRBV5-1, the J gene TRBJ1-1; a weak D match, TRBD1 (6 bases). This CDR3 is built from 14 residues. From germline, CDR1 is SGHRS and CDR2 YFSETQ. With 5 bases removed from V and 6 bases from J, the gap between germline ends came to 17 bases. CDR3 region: CASSFGGARSEAFF. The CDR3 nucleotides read TGCGCCAGCAGTTTTGGGGGCGCGAGGTCTGAAGCTTTCTTT.

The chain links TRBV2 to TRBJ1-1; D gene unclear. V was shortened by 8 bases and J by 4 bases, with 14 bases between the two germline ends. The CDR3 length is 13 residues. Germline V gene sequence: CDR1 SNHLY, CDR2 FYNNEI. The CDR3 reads CASLALPSTEAFF. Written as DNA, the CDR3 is TGTGCCAGCCTGGCGCTACCTAGCACTGAAGCTTTCTTT.

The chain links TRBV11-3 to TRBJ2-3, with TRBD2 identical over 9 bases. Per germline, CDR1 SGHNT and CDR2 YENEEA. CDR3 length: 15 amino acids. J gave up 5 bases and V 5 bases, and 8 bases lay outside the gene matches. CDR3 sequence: CASSPSGRFGDTQYF. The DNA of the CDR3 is TGTGCCAGCAGCCCCAGCGGGAGGTTTGGAGATACGCAGTATTTT. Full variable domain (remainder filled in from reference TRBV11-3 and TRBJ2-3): EAGVVQSPRYKIIEKKQPVAFWCNPISGHNTLYWYLQNLGQGPELLIRYENEEAVDDSQLPKDRFSAERLKGVDSTLKIQPAELGDSAVYLCASSPSGRFGDTQYFGPGTRLTVL.

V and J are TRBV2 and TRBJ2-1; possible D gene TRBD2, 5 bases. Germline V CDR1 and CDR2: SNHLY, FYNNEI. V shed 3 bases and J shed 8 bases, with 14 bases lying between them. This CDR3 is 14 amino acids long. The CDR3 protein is CASSENSYGDEQFF. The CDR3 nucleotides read TGTGCCAGCAGTGAGAACTCCTACGGGGATGAGCAGTTCTTC.

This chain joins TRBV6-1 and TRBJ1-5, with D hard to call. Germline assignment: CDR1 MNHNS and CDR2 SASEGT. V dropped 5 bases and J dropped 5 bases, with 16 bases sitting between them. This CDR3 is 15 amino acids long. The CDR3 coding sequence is TGTGCCAGCAGTCTACCTAGTTTGGCGGATCAGCCCCAGCATTTT. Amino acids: CASSLPSLADQPQHF.

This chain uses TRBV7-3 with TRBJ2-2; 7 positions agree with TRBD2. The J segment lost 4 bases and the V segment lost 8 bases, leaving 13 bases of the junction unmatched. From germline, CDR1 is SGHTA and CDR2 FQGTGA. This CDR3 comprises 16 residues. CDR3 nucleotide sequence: TGTGCCAGCTCGGCCTCGGCCCCGGGGGGCACCGGGGAGCTGTTTTTT. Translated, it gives CASSASAPGGTGELFF.

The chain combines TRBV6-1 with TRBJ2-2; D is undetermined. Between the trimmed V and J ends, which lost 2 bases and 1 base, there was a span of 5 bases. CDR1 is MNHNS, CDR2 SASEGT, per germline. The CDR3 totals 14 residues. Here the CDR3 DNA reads TGTGCCAGCAGTGAAAACTGGAACACCGGGGAGCTGTTTTTT. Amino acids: CASSENWNTGELFF.

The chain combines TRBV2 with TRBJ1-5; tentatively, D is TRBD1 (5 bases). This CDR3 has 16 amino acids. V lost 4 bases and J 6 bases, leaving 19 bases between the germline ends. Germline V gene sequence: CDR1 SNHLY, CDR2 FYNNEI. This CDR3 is CASSARQLSVSQPQHF. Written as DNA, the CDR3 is TGTGCCAGCAGTGCCCGACAGTTAAGCGTAAGTCAGCCCCAGCATTTT.

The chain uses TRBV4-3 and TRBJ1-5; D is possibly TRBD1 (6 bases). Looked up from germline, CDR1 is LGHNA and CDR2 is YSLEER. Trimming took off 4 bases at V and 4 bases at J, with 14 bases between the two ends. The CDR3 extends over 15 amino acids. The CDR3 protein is CASSPLWGANQPQHF. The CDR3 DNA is TGCGCCAGCAGCCCCCTCTGGGGGGCGAATCAGCCCCAGCATTTT.

CDR3 amino acids: CASGRGGLEETQYF. CDR3 bases: TGTGCCAGCGGACGGGGGGGCCTAGAGGAGACCCAGTACTTC. V is TRBV27 and J is TRBJ2-5; 8 bases agree with TRBD2. The CDR3 spans 14 residues. CDR1 and CDR2 from the germline V gene are MNHEY and SMNVEV (reference sequence). Trimming removed 8 bases from V and 5 bases from J; junction bases left unmatched: 10.

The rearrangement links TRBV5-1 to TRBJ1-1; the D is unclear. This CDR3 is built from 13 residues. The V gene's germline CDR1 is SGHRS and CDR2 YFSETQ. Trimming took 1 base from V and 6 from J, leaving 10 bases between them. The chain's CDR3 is CASSLIEDAEAFF. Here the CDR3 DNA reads TGCGCCAGCAGCTTGATCGAGGACGCTGAAGCTTTCTTT.

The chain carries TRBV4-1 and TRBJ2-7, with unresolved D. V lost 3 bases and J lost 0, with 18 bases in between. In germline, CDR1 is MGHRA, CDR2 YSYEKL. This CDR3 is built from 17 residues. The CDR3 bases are TGCGCCAGCAGCCAGGCGTATAACGGGCCCCTCTCCTACGAGCAGTACTTC. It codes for CASSQAYNGPLSYEQYF.

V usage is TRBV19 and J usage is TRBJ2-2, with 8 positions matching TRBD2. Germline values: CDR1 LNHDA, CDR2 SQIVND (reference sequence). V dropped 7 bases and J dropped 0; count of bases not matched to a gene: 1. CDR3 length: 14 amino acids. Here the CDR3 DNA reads TGTGCCAGTAAGGGACTAGCGAACACCGGGGAGCTGTTTTTT. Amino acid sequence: CASKGLANTGELFF.

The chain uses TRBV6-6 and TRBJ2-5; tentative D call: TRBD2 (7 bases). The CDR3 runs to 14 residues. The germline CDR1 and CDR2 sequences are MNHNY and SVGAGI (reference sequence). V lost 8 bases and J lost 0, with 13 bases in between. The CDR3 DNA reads TGTGCCAGCCGGGAGGACAGCGACCAAGAGACCCAGTACTTC. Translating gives CASREDSDQETQYF.

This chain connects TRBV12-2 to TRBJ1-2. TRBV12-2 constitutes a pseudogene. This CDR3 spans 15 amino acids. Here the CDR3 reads CASRLAAGRAHGYTF. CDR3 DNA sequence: TGTGCAAGTCGCTTAGCGGCGGGTAGGGCCCATGGCTACACCTTC.

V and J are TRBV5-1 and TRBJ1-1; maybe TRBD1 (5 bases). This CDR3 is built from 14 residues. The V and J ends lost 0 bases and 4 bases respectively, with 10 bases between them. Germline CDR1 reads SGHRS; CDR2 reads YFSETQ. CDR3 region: CASSLGQQGTEAFF. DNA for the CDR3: TGCGCCAGCAGCTTGGGACAGCAAGGCACTGAAGCTTTCTTT.

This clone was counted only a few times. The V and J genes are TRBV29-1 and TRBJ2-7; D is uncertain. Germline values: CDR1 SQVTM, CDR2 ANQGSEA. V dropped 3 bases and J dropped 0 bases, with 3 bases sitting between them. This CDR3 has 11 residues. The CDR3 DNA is TGCAGCGTTGACACCTCCTACGAGCAGTACTTC. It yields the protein CSVDTSYEQYF.

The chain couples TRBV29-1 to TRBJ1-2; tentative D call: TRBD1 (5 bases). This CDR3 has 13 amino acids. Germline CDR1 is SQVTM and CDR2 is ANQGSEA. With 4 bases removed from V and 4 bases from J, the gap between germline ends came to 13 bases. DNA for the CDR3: TGCAGCGTTGTAAAAGGGGCGGGCTATGGCTACACCTTC. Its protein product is CSVVKGAGYGYTF. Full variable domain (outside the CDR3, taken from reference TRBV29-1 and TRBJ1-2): SAVISQKPSRDICQRGTSLTIQCQVDSQVTMMFWYRQQPGQSLTLIATANQGSEATYESGFVIDKFPISRPNLTFSTLTVSNMSPEDSSIYLCSVVKGAGYGYTFGSGTRLTVV.

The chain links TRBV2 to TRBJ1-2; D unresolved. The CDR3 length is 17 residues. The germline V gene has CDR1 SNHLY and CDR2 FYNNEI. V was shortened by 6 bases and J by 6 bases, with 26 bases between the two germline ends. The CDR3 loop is CASRKNDKELLKNGYTF. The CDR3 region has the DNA TGTGCCAGCAGGAAGAACGACAAGGAGCTTCTAAAAAATGGCTACACCTTC.

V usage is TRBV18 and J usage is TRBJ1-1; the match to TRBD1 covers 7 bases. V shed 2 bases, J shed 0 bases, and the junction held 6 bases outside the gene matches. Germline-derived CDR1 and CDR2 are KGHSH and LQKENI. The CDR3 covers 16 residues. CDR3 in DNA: TGTGCCAGCTCACCAAACCGGGACAGCATGAACACTGAAGCTTTCTTT. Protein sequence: CASSPNRDSMNTEAFF.

The CDR3 nucleotides are TGTGCCTGGAGTATGGGGCTTAGCTTGGACATTCAGTACTTC. Translated: CAWSMGLSLDIQYF. J is TRBJ2-4 and V is TRBV30; D possibly corresponds to TRBD1 (5 bases). The V gene's germline CDR1 is GTSNPN and CDR2 SVGIG (reference sequence). V shed 2 bases and J shed 8 bases, with 16 bases lying between them. This CDR3 comprises 14 residues.

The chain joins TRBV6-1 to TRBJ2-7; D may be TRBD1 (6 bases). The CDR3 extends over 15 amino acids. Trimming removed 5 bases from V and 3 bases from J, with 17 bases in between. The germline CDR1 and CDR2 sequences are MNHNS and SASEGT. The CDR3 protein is CASSLFVLDSYEQYF. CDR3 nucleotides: TGTGCCAGCAGTCTCTTCGTCCTGGACAGCTACGAGCAGTACTTC.